This T cell receptor (beta chain) was profiled in a study of cytomegalovirus exposure and HLA in healthy donors. Study findings and constraints: Earlier analysis looked at TCR beta V segments, and most were productive about 87% or about 30% of the time. Analyses of presence/absence relied on an assumption of roughly uniform sequencing depth across donors.

The PCR was carried out with 60 Vbeta primers and 13 Jbeta primers. Libraries were prepared by immunoSEQ multiplex PCR; TCRdb keeps only in-frame clonotypes and omits some of them. Of more than 85,000 clones listed, nearly 15% are singletons. The CDR3 totals 15 residues. From germline, CDR1 is SGHRS and CDR2 YFSETQ. The V and J ends lost 4 bases and 2 bases, in that order; junction bases with no gene match: 9. On this clone: Its antigen is still unknown.

This receptor was identified in a female donor in good health and CMV-seronegative. The material sequenced was PBMCs. The gene calls are TRBV5-1 and TRBJ2-7, with 7 nucleotides matching TRBD1. The DNA for the CDR3 is TGCGCCAGCAGCCCAGGGACAGCCGGTCCCTACGAGCAGTACTTC. Protein: CASSPGTAGPYEQYF.